This T cell receptor (beta chain) originates from a study of Tregs in tolerant kidney transplant recipients. The table came from immunoSEQ multiplex PCR; TCRdb's copy has only in-frame clones and leaves some out. In the table there are some 250,000 clones, about four fifths of which are singletons. For this clone: Other DNA variants within this sample encode the same CDR3.

Sequenced sample: CD4+ T cells from blood. This clonotype was obtained from a human donor in good health.

CDR3 sequence: CASSLAGNTGELFF. The CDR3 DNA reads TGCGCCAGCAGCTTGGCGGGAAACACCGGGGAGCTGTTTTTT. The chain has TRBV5-1 and TRBJ2-2; D is perhaps TRBD2 (5 bases). Per the germline V gene, CDR1 is SGHRS and CDR2 is YFSETQ. The V end lost 0 bases, the J end lost 2 bases, and 5 bases lay between the germline ends. The CDR3 is 14 amino acids.